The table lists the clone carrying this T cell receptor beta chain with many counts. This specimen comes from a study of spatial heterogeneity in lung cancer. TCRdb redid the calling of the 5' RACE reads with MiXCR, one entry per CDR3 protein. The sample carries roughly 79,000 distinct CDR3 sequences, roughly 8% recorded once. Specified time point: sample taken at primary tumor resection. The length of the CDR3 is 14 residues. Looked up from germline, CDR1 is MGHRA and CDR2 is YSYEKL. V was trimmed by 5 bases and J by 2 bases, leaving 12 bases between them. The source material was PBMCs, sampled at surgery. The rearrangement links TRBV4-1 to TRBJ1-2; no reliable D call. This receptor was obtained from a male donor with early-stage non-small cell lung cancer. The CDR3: CASSSVGLNYGYTF. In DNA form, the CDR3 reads TGCGCCAGCAGCTCAGTCGGACTCAACTATGGCTACACCTTC.